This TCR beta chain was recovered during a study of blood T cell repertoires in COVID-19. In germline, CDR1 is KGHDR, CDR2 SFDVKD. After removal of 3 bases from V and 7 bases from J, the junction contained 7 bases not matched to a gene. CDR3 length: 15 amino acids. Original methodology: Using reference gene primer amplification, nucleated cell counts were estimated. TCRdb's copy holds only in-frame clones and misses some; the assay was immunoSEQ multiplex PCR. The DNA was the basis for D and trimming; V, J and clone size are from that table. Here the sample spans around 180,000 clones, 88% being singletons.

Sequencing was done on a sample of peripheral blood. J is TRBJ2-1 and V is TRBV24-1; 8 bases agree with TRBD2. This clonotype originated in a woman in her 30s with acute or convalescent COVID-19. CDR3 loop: CATSDLSGELNEQFF. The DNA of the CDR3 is TGTGCCACCAGTGATCTTAGCGGGGAGTTAAATGAGCAGTTCTTC.